This T cell receptor beta chain is drawn from a study of cytomegalovirus exposure and HLA in healthy donors. As regards this clone: The antigen is undetermined.

Germline CDR1 is MNHEY and CDR2 is SVGAGI. Trimming cost V 0 bases and J 4 bases, with 13 bases left between them. CDR3 length equals 16 residues. Some clones are missing from TCRdb's copy, which holds only in-frame ones; the method was immunoSEQ multiplex PCR. The sample includes roughly 80,000 clones, around 94% of them seen just once. Overall study findings and caveats: The authors enumerated 150 to 200 TCR beta chains as linked to cytomegalovirus.

Sequenced material: PBMCs. The TCR was taken from a woman aged 18-29 years in good health and CMV-seronegative. This sequence joins TRBV6-5 and TRBJ2-1, with TRBD2 as a possible D gene (7 bases). CDR3 nucleotides: TGTGCCAGCAGTTACTCGACGGGGGGCGCATACAATGAGCAGTTCTTC. This translates into CASSYSTGGAYNEQFF.